The entry below describes one T cell receptor (gamma chain). Its target is unknown. Being one base from a much bigger clone, this may be a read error. The data derive from a study of gammadelta T cells in human blood. TCRdb called clones anew from the RT-PCR reads with CATT. The table records over 200 gamma-chain clones, 5.9% of them present only once. The V gene's germline CDR1 is VENAVY and CDR2 YDSYNSRV. This CDR3 comprises 13 residues. Study conclusions and caveats: Microbial exposure reportedly appeared to drive polyclonal expansion of innate gamma-delta T cells right after birth.

The chain carries TRGV8 and TRGJ1 or TRGJ2. Sequences were obtained from non-Vgamma9Vdelta2 gamma-delta T cells from infant blood. The source is a human donor. CDR3: CATGDITYYKKLF. The DNA for the CDR3 is TGTGCCACCGGGGATATAACTTATTATAAGAAACTCTTT.